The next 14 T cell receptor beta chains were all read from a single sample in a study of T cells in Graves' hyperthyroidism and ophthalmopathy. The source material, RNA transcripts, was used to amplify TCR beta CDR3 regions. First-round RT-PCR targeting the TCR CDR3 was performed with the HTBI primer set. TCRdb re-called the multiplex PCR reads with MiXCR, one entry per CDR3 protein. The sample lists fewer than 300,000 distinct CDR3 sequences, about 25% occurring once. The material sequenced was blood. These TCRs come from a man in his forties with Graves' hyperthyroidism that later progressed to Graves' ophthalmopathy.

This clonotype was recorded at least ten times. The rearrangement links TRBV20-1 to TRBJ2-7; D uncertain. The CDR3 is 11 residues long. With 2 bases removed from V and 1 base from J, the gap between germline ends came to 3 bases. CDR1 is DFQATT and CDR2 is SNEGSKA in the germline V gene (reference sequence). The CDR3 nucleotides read TGCAGTGCTAGATTGTCCTACGAGCAGTACTTC. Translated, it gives CSARLSYEQYF.

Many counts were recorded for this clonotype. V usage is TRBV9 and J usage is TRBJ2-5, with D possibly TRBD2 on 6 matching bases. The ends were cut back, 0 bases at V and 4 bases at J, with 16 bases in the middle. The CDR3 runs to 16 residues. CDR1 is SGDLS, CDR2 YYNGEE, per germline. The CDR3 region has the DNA TGTGCCAGCAGCGTAGGAGTTGGGACGGAGGGAGAGACCCAGTACTTC. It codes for CASSVGVGTEGETQYF.

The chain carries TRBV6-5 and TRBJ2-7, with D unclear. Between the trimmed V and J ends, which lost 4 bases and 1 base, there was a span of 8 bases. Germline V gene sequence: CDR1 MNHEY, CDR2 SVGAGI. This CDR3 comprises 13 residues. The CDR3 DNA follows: TGTGCCAGCAGTTCAGGAGATTCCTACGAGCAGTACTTC. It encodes CASSSGDSYEQYF.

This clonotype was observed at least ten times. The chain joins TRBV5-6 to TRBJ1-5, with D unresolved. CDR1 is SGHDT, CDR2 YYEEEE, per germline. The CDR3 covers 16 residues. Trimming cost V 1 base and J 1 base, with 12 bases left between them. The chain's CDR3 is CASSLWFLGSNQPQHF. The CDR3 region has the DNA TGTGCCAGCAGCTTGTGGTTCTTGGGGAGCAATCAGCCCCAGCATTTT.

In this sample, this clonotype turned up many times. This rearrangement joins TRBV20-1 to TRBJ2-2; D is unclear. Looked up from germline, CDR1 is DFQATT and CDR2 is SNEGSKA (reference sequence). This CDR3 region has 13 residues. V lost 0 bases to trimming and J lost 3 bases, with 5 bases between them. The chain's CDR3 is CSARDPDTGELFF. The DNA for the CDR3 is TGCAGTGCTAGAGATCCGGACACCGGGGAGCTGTTTTTT.

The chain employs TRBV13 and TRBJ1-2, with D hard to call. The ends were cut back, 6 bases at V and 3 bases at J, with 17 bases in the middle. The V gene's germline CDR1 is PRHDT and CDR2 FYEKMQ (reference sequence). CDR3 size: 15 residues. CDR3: CASSSARLGYYGYTF. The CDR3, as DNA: TGTGCCAGCAGTTCCGCGAGACTCGGTTACTATGGCTACACCTTC.

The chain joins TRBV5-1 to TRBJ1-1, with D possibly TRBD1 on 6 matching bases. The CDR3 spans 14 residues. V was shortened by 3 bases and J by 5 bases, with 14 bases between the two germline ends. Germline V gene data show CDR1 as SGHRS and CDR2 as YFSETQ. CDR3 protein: CASSSSGVGTEAFF. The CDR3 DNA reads TGCGCCAGCAGCTCATCAGGGGTAGGGACTGAAGCTTTCTTT.

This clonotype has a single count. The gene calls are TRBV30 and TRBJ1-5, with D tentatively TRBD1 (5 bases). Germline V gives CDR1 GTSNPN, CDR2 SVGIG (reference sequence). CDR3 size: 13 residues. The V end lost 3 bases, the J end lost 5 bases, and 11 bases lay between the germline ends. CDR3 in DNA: TGTGCCTGGAGCGAACGCAGGGATCAGCCCCAGCATTTT. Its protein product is CAWSERRDQPQHF.

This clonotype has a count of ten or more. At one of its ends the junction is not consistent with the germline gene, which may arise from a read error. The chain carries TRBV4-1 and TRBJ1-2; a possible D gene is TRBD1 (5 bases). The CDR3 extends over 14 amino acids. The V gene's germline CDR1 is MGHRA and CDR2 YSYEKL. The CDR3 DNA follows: TGCGCCAGCAGCCCTTCGGGACTGAACTCTGGCTACACCTTC. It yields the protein CASSPSGLNSGYTF.

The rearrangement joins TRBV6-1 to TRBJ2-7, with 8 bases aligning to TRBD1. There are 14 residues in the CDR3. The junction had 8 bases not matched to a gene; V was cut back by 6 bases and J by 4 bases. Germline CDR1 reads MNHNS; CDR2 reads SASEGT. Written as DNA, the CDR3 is TGTGCCAGCAGGCAAGGACAGGGAGTGTACGAGCAGTACTTC. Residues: CASRQGQGVYEQYF.

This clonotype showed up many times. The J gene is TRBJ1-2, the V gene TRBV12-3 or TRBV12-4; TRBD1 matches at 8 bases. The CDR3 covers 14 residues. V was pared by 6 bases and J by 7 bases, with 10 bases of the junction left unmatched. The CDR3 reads CASRDRERAGGYTF. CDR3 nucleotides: TGTGCCAGCAGGGACAGGGAGCGGGCGGGTGGCTACACCTTC.

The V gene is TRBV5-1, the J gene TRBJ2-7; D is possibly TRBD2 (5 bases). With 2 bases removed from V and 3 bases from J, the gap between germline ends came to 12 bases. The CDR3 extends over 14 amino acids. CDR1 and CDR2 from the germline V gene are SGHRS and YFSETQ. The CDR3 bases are TGCGCCAGCAGCTTTCACAGCGCGGGCTACGAGCAGTACTTC. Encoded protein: CASSFHSAGYEQYF.

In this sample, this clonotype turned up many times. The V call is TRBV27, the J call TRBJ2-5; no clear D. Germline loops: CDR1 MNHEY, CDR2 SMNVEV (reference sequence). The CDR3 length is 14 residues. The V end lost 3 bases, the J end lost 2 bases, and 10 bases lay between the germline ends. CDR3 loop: CASSFGYLQETQYF. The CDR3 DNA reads TGTGCCAGCAGTTTCGGGTACCTACAAGAGACCCAGTACTTC.

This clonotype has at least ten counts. The CDR3 region has the DNA TGTGCCACCAAGTTTAACACTGAAGCTTTCTTT. Amino acids: CATKFNTEAFF. V and J are TRBV12-3 or TRBV12-4 and TRBJ1-1; D gene uncertain. The V end was cut by 10 bases, the J end by 2 bases, with 8 bases between. The CDR3 consists of 11 residues.